This TCR beta chain was recorded in a study of blood T cells in healthy people across ages. Combining a sample-barcoded 5' primer with a J-beta primer mix, a second PCR ran for roughly 7 to 12 cycles. TCRdb re-analysed the 5' RACE reads in MiXCR, keeping a single row per CDR3 protein. The sample lists some 1.4 million distinct CDR3 sequences, roughly 40% seen once, with 7.9% in the top ten. RNA extraction gave at least 5.5 micrograms of total RNA per sample. Germline lookup yields CDR1 LGHDT and CDR2 YNNKEL (reference sequence). The CDR3 is 14 amino acids. Trimming took 3 bases from V and 7 from J, leaving 16 bases between them. In this sample, this clonotype turned up a few times.

Sequenced material: blood. V is TRBV3-1 and J is TRBJ2-7; the D is unclear. This receptor was identified in a woman aged 18-35 years in good health. The CDR3 bases are TGTGCCAGCAGCCATCTAGATTCCTACAATGAGCAGTACTTC. It is translated as CASSHLDSYNEQYF.